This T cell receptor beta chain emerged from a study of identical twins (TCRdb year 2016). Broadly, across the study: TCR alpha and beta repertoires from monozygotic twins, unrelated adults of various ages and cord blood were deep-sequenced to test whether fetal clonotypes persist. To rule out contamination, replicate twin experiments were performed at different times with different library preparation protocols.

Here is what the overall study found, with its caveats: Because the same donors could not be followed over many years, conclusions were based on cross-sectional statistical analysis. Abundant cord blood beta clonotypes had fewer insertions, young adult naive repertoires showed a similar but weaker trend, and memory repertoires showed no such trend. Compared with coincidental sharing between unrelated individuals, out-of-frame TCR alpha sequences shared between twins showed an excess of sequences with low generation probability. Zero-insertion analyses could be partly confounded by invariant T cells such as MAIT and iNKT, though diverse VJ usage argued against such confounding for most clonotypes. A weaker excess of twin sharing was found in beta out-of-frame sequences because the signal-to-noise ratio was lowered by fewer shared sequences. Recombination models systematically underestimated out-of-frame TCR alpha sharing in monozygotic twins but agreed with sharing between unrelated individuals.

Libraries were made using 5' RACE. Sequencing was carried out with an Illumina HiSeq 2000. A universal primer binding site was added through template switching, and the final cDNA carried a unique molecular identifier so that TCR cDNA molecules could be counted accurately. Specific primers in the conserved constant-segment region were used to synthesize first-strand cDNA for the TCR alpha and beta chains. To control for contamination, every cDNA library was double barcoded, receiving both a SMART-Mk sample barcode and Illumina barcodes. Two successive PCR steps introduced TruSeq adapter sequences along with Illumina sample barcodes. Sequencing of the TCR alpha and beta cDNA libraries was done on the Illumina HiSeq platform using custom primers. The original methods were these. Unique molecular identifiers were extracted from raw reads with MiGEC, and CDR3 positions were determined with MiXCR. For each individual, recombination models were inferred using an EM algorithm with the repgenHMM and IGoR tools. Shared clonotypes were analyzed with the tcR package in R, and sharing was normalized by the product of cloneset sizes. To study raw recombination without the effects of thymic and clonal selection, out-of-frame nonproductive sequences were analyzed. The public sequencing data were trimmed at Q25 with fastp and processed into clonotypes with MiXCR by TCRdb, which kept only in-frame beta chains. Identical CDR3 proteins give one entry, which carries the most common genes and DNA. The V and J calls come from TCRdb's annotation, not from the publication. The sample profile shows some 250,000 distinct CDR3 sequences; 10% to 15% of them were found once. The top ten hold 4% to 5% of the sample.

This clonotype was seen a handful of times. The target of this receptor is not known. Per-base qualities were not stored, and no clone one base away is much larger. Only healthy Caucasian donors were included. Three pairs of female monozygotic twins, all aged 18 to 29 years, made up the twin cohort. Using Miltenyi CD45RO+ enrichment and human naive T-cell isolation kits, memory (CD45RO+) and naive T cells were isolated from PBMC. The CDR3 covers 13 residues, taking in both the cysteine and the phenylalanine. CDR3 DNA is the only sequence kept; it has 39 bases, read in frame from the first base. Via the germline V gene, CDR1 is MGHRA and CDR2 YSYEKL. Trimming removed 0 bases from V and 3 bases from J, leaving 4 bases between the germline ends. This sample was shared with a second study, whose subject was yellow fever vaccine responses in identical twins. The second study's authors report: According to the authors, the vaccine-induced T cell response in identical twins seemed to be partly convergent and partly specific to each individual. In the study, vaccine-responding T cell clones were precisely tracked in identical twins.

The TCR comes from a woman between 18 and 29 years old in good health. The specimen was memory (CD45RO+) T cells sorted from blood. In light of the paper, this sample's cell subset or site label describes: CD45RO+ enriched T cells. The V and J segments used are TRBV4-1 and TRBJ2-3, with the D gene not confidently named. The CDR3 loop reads CASSQEMTDTQYF. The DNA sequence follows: TGCGCCAGCAGCCAAGAAATGACAGATACGCAGTATTTT.